The clone carrying this TCR beta chain was observed a handful of times. The antigen is not known. This sample was taken from a study of early T cells in non-severe SARS-CoV-2 infection. As for the study in general: The authors sequenced bulk RNA from unsorted whole blood, leaving chains unpaired. Findings of the study overall: CD4 and private specificities were missed by VDJdb matching, which favored anti-spike CD8 responses.

The V end lost 2 bases, the J end lost 0 bases, and 8 bases lay between the germline ends. There are 14 residues in the CDR3. In germline, CDR1 is MNHNS, CDR2 SASEGT. Individual cDNA molecules received unique molecular identifiers. TCRdb reprocessed the 5' RACE reads via MiXCR and lists one record per CDR3 protein. The sample consists of 75,000 or so distinct CDR3 sequences, 10% to 12% of them appearing once. Sequencing used whole blood, obtained at baseline. The TCR was taken from an adult who was a healthcare worker with PCR-confirmed SARS-CoV-2 infection or an uninfected control (not recorded which). This sequence joins TRBV6-1 and TRBJ2-7; no clear D gene. DNA for the CDR3: TGTGCCAGCAGTGAATTCCTAGTCTCCTACGAGCAGTACTTC. Translation gives CASSEFLVSYEQYF.